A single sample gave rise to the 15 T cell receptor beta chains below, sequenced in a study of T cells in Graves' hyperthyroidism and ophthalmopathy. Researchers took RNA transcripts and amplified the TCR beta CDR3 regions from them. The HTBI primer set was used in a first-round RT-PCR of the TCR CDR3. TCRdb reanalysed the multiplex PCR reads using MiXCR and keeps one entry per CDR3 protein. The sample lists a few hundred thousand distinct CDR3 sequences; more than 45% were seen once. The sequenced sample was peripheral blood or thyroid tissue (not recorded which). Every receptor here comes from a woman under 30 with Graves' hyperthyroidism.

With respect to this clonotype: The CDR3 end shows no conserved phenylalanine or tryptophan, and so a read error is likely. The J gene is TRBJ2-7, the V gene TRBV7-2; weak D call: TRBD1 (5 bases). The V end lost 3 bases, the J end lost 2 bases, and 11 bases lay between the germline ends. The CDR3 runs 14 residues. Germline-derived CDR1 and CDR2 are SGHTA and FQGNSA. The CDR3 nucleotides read TGTGCCAGCAGCTTGCCAGGGCCCACCTACGAGCAGTACCTC. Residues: CASSLPGPTYEQYL.

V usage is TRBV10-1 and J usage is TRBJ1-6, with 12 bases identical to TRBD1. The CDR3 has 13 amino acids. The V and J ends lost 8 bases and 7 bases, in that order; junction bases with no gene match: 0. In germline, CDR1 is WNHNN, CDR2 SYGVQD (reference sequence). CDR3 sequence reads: CASGTGGNSPLHF. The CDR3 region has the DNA TGCGCCAGCGGGACAGGGGGCAATTCACCCCTCCACTTT.

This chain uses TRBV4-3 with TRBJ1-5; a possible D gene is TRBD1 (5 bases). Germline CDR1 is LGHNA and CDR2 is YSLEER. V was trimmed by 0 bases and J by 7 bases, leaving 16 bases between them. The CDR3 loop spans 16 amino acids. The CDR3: CASSQDLFRDNQPQHF. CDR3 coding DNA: TGCGCCAGCAGCCAAGATCTTTTCAGGGATAACCAGCCCCAGCATTTT.

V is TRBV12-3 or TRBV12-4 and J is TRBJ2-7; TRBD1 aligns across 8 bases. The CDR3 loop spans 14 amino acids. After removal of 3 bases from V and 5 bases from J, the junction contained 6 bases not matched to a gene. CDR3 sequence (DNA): TGTGCCAGCAGTTTTGCGGACAGGGACCACGAGCAGTACTTC. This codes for CASSFADRDHEQYF.

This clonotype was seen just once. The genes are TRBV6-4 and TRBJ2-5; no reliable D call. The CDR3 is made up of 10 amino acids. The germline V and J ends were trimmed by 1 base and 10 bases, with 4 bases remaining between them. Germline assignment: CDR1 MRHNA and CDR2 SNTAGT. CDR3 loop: CASSDWGQYF. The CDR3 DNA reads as TGTGCCAGCAGTGACTGGGGCCAGTACTTC.

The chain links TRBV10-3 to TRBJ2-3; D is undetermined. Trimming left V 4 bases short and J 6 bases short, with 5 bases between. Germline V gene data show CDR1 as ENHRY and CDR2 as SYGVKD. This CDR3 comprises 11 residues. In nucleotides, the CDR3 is TGTGCCATCAGTGGGGGTGATACGCAGTATTTT. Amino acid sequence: CAISGGDTQYF.

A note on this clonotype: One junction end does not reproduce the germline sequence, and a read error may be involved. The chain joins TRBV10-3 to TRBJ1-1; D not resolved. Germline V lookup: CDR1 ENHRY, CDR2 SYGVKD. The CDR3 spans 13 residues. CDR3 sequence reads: CASSYSEGTEAFF. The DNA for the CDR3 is TGTGCCAGCAGTTACTCGGAAGGCACTGAAGCTTTCTTT.

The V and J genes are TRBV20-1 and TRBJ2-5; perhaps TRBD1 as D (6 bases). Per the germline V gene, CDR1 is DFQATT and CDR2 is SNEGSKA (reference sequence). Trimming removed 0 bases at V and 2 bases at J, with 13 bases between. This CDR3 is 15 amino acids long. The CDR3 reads CSARDLAGEQETQYF. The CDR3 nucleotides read TGCAGTGCTAGAGATTTGGCAGGGGAACAAGAGACCCAGTACTTC.

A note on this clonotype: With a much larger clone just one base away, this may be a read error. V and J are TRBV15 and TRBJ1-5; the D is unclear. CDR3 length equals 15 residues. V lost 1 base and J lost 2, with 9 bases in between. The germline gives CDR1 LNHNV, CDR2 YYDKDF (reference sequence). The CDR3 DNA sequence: TGTGCCACCAGCAGAGGTAGAGACGGCAATCAGCCCCAGCATTTT. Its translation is CATSRGRDGNQPQHF.

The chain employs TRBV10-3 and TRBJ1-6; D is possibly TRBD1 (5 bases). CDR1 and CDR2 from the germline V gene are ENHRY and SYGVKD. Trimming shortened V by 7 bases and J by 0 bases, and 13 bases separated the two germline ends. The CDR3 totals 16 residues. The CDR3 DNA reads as TGTGCCATCAAACGGGGCTTAAGCTCCTATAATTCACCCCTCCACTTT. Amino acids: CAIKRGLSSYNSPLHF.

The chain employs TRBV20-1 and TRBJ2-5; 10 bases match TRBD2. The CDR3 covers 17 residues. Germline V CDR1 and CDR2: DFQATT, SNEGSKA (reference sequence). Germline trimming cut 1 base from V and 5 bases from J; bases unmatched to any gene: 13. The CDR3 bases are TGCAGTGCTAGAGCTGAGGCTAGCGGGAGTATGTTTGAGACCCAGTACTTC. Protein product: CSARAEASGSMFETQYF.

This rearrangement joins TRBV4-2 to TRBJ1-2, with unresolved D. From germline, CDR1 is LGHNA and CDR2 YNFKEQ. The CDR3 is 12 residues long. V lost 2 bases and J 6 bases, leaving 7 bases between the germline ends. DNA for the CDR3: TGTGCCAGCAGCCAATCTTCACATGGCTACACCTTC. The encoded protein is CASSQSSHGYTF.

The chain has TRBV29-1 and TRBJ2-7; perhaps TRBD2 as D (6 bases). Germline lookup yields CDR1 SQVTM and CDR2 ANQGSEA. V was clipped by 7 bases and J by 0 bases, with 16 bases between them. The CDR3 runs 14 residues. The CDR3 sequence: CSAQRRGSSYEQYF. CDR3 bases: TGCAGCGCCCAAAGGAGGGGAAGCTCCTACGAGCAGTACTTC.

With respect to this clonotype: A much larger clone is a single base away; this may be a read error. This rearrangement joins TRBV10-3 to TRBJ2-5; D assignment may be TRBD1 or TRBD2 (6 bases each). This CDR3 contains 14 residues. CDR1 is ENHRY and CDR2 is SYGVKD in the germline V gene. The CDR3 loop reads CATEGGDDQETQHF. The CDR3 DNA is TGTGCCACCGAGGGGGGCGACGACCAAGAGACCCAGCACTTC.

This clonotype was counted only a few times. The CDR3 DNA reads as TGTGCCAGCAGGGGAGGGGATCTCTATGGCTACACCTTC. Protein sequence: CASRGGDLYGYTF. The chain links TRBV2 to TRBJ1-2; D possibly corresponds to TRBD1 (5 bases). Trimming pared 6 bases from V and 4 bases from J, leaving 12 bases between. CDR3 length: 13 amino acids. Germline V gene lookup returns CDR1 SNHLY and CDR2 FYNNEI.